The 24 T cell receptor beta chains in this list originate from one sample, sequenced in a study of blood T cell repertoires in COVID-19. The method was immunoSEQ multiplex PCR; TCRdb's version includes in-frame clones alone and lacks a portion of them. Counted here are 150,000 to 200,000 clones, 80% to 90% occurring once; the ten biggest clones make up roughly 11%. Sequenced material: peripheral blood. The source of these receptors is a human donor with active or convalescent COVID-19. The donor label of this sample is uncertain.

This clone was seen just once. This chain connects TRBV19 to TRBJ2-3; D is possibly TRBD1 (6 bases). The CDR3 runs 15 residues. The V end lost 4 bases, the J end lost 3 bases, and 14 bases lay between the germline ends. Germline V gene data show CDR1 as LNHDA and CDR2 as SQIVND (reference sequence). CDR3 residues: CASSTGEGWTDTQYF. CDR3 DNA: TGTGCCAGTAGTACAGGGGAAGGGTGGACAGATACGCAGTATTTT.

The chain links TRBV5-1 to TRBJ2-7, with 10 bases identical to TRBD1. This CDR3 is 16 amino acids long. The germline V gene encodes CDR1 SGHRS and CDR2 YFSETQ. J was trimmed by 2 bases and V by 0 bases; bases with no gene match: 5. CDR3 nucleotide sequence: TGCGCCAGCAGCTTGGGGGGGACAGGGGCTCCCTACGAGCAGTACTTC. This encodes CASSLGGTGAPYEQYF.

CDR3 sequence reads: CASSSQGAWGSPLHF. Written as DNA, the CDR3 is TGTGCCAGCAGCTCACAGGGGGCATGGGGGTCACCCCTCCACTTT. The rearrangement joins TRBV7-3 to TRBJ1-6, with 9 nucleotides matching TRBD1. The CDR3 is 15 residues long. V was pared by 4 bases and J by 10 bases, with 8 bases of the junction left unmatched. Germline CDR1 SGHTA, CDR2 FQGTGA.

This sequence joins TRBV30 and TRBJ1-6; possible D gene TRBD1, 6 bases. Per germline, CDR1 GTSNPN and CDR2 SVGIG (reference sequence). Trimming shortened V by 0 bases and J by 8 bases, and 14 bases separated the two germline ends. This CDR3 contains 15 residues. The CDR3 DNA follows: TGTGCCTGGAGTGTACGAACAGGGATGGATTCACCCCTCCACTTT. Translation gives CAWSVRTGMDSPLHF.

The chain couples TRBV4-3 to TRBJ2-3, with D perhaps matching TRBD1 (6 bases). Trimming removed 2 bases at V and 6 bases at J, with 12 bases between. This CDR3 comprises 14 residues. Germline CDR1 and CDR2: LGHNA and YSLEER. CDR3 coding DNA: TGCGCCAGCAGCCAACAGACAGGATCCGATACGCAGTATTTT. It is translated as CASSQQTGSDTQYF.

This CDR3 is CASSYSPPMAGGGDTQYF. DNA for the CDR3: TGTGCCAGCAGCTACTCGCCGCCAATGGCGGGGGGTGGGGATACGCAGTATTTT. The chain joins TRBV7-2 to TRBJ2-3; 8 bases map to TRBD2. V dropped 4 bases and J dropped 6; count of bases not matched to a gene: 18. The CDR3 has 18 amino acids. CDR1 and CDR2 (germline): SGHTA, FQGNSA.

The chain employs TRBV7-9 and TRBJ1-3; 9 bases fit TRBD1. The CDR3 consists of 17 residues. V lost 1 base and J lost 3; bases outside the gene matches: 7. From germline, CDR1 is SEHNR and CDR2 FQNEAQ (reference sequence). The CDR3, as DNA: TGTGCCAGCAGCTTAGGGACCCACAGGGGGCGTGGAAACACCATATATTTT. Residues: CASSLGTHRGRGNTIYF.

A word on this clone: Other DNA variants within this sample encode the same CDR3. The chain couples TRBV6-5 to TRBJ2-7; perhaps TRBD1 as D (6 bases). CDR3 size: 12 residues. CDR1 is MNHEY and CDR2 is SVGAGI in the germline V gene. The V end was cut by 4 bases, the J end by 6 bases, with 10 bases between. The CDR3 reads CASSLQGSEQYF. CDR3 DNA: TGTGCCAGCAGTTTACAGGGCTCCGAGCAGTACTTC.

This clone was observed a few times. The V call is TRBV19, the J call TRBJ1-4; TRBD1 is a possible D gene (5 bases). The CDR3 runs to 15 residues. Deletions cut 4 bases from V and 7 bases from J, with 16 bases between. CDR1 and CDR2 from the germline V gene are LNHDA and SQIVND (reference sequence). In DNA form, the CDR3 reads TGTGCCAGTAGTACCGCGGGGGGGACTGCTGAAAAACTGTTTTTT. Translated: CASSTAGGTAEKLFF.

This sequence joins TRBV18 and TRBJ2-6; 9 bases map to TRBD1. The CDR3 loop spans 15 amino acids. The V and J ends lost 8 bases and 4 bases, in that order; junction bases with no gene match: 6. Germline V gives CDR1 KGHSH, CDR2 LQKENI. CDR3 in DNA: TGTGCCAGCACCGGACAGGGGACCGGGGCCAACGTCCTGACTTTC. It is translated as CASTGQGTGANVLTF.

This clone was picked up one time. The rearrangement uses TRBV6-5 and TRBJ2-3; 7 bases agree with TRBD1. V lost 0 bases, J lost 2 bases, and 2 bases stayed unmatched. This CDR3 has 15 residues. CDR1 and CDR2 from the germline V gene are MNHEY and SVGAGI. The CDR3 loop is CASSYSDRATDTQYF. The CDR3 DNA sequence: TGTGCCAGCAGTTACTCCGACAGGGCCACAGATACGCAGTATTTT.

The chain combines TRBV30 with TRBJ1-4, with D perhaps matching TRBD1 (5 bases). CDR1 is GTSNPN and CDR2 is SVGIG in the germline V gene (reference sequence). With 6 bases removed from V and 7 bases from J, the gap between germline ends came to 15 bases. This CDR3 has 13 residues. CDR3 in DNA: TGTGCCTGCCCCGGGGGGGAGCTTGAAAAACTGTTTTTT. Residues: CACPGGELEKLFF.

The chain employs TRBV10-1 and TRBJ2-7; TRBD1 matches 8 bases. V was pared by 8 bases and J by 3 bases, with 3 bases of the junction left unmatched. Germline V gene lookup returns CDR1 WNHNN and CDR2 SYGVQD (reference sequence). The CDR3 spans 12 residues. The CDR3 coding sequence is TGCGCCAGCGGACAGGGTAGCTACGAGCAGTACTTC. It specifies CASGQGSYEQYF.

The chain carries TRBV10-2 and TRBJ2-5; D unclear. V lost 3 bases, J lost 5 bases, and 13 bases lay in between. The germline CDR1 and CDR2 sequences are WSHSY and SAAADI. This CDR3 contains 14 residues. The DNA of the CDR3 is TGCGCCAGCAGTGACACGTCCCAAGCGGAGACCCAGTACTTC. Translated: CASSDTSQAETQYF.

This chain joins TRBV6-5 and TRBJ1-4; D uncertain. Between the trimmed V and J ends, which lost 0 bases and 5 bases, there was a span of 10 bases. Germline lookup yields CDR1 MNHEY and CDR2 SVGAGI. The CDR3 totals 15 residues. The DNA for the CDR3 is TGTGCCAGCAGTTACTCAAGCGGGAGGAATGAAAAACTGTTTTTT. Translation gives CASSYSSGRNEKLFF.

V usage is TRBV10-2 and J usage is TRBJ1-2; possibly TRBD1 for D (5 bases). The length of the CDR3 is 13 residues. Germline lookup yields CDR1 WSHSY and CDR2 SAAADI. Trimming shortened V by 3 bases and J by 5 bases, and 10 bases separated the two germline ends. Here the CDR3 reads CASSDQGGYGYTF. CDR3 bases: TGCGCCAGCAGTGATCAGGGTGGTTATGGCTACACCTTC.

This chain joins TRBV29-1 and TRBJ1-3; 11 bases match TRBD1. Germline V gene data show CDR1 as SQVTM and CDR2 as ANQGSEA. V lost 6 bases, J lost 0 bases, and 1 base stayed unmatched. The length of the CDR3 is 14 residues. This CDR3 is CSVGQGGSGNTIYF. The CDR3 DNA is TGCAGCGTGGGACAGGGGGGCTCTGGAAACACCATATATTTT.

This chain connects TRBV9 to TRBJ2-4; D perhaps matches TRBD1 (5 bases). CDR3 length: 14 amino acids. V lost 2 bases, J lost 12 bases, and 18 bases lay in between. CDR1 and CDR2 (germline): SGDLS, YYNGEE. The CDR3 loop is CASSVSNGWGGQYF. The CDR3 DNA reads TGTGCCAGCAGCGTTTCAAACGGGTGGGGCGGTCAGTACTTC.

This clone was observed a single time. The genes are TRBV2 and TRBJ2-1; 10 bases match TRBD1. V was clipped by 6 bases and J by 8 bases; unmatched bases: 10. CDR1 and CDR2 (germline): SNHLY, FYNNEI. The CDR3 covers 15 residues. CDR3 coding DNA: TGTGCCAGCAGCCTGACAGGGGGCAGCGCAGATGAGCAGTTCTTC. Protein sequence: CASSLTGGSADEQFF. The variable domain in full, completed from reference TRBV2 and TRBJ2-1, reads EPEVTQTPSHQVTQMGQEVILRCVPISNHLYFYWYRQILGQKVEFLVSFYNNEISEKSEIFDDQFSVERPDGSNFTLKIRSTKLEDSAMYFCASSLTGGSADEQFFGPGTRLTVL.

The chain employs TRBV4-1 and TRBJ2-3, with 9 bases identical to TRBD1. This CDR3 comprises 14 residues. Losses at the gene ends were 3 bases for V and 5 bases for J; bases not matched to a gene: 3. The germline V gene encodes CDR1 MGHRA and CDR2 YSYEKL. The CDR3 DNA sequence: TGCGCCAGCAGCCATGGGACAGGGTTAGATACGCAGTATTTT. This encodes CASSHGTGLDTQYF.

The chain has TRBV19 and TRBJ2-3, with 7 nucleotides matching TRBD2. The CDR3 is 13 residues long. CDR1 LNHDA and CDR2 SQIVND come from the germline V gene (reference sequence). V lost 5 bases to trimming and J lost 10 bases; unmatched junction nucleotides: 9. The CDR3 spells CASSPYSREAQYF. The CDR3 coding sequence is TGTGCCAGTAGTCCATACAGCCGGGAGGCGCAGTATTTT.

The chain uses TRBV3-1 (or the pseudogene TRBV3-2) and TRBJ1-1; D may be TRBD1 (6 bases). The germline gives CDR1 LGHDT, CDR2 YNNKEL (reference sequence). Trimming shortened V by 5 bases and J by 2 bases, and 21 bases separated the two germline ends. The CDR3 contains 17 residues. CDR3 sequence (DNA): TGTGCCAGCAGCAACCTCTGGGGGGGGCCAGTAAACACTGAAGCTTTCTTT. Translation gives CASSNLWGGPVNTEAFF.

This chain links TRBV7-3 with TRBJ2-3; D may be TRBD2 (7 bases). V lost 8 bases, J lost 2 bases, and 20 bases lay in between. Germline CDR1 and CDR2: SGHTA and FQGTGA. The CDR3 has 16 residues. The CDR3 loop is CASAEKGGLVTDTQYF. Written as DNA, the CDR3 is TGTGCCAGCGCCGAGAAGGGGGGGTTGGTCACAGATACGCAGTATTTT.

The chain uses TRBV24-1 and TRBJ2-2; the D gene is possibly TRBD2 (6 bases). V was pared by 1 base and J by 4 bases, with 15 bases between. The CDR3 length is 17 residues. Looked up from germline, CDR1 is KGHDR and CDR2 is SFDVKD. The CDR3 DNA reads TGTGCCACCAGTGATTTAGTTTTTGGGGGGATCACCGGGGAGCTGTTTTTT. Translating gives CATSDLVFGGITGELFF.